Below, 11 T cell receptor beta chains from the same sample are listed, as sequenced in a study of blood T cell repertoires in COVID-19. Data came from immunoSEQ multiplex PCR; TCRdb stores just in-frame clones and leaves some out. The sample includes roughly 110,000 clones, more than 80% seen only once; the top ten take 10%. The sequencing input was peripheral blood. The receptors originated from a human donor in a cohort sampled during active COVID-19.

This clone was seen many times. J is TRBJ1-6 and V is TRBV5-1, with D unclear. V dropped 2 bases and J dropped 4 bases, with 4 bases sitting between them. Germline CDR1 SGHRS, CDR2 YFSETQ. The length of the CDR3 is 13 residues. CDR3 DNA sequence: TGCGCCAGCAGCTTTTTATATAATTCACCCCTCCACTTT. Its translation: CASSFLYNSPLHF.

The CDR3 protein is CASSYGQGNQPQHF. CDR3 DNA sequence: TGTGCCAGCAGTTATGGCCAGGGAAATCAGCCCCAGCATTTT. The rearrangement uses TRBV6-5 and TRBJ1-5; a weak D match, TRBD1 (5 bases). V lost 3 bases to trimming and J lost 4 bases, with 10 bases between them. This CDR3 is 14 amino acids long. The V gene's germline CDR1 is MNHEY and CDR2 SVGAGI.

This clone was counted once. This chain uses TRBV3-1 (or the pseudogene TRBV3-2) with TRBJ1-1; TRBD1 aligns across 8 bases. The CDR3 is 15 amino acids. Trimming took 0 bases from V and 6 from J; bases not matched to a gene: 6. Per the germline V gene, CDR1 is LGHDT and CDR2 is YNNKEL (reference sequence). CDR3 loop: CASSQDAGGGAEAFF. CDR3 in DNA: TGTGCCAGCAGCCAAGACGCAGGGGGCGGTGCTGAAGCTTTCTTT.

Comment on this clone: Other DNA sequences in the same sample also yield this CDR3. The rearrangement uses TRBV28 and TRBJ2-7; 8 bases fit TRBD1. The CDR3 contains 14 residues. The junction had 3 bases not matched to a gene; V was cut back by 3 bases and J by 2 bases. Germline V gene data show CDR1 as MDHEN and CDR2 as SYDVKM. Written as DNA, the CDR3 is TGTGCCAGCAGTTTGGGACAGGCACCCTACGAGCAGTACTTC. Translation gives CASSLGQAPYEQYF.

V usage is TRBV6-6 and J usage is TRBJ1-1; 7 positions agree with TRBD1. V lost 0 bases and J lost 8; bases outside the gene matches: 3. There are 13 residues in the CDR3. CDR1 MNHNY and CDR2 SVGAGI come from the germline V gene (reference sequence). The CDR3 DNA reads TGTGCCAGCAGTTACTCAAGAGGGGGCGAAGCTTTCTTT. It specifies CASSYSRGGEAFF.

The V gene is TRBV7-9, the J gene TRBJ2-6; maybe TRBD1 (8 bases). There are 17 residues in the CDR3. CDR1 SEHNR and CDR2 FQNEAQ come from the germline V gene (reference sequence). V was cut by 3 bases and J by 2 bases, with 14 bases left in between. The CDR3 region is CASSFRQGRAGANVLTF. The DNA of the CDR3 is TGTGCCAGCAGCTTCCGACAGGGGAGGGCTGGGGCCAACGTCCTGACTTTC.

The genes are TRBV5-4 and TRBJ2-5; 8 positions agree with TRBD1. CDR1 and CDR2 from the germline V gene are SGHNT and YYREEE (reference sequence). This CDR3 contains 14 residues. V was pared by 4 bases and J by 3 bases, with 5 bases of the junction left unmatched. CDR3 nucleotide sequence: TGTGCCAGCAGCAAGCAGACAGGGGAAGAGACCCAGTACTTC. Translated, it gives CASSKQTGEETQYF.

V usage is TRBV5-6 and J usage is TRBJ2-7; D might be TRBD2 (6 bases). The V gene lost 2 bases and the J gene lost 2 bases, with 17 bases spanning the gap. CDR3 length: 16 residues. The germline gives CDR1 SGHDT, CDR2 YYEEEE. The CDR3: CASSLSHRDWTYEQYF. CDR3 DNA: TGTGCCAGCAGCTTATCGCACCGGGACTGGACCTACGAGCAGTACTTC.

V is TRBV5-4 and J is TRBJ2-1; 7 nucleotides line up with TRBD2. This CDR3 is 16 amino acids long. Germline V gene sequence: CDR1 SGHNT, CDR2 YYREEE (reference sequence). The V gene end was trimmed by 0 bases and the J gene end by 4 bases; junction bases not matched to a gene: 7. The CDR3 sequence is CASSLALTSEYNEQFF. The CDR3 DNA reads as TGTGCCAGCAGCTTGGCTTTAACTAGCGAATACAATGAGCAGTTCTTC.

This chain uses TRBV29-1 with TRBJ2-1, with a tentative D call TRBD1 (5 bases). V shed 6 bases and J shed 4 bases, with 19 bases lying between them. The germline V gene encodes CDR1 SQVTM and CDR2 ANQGSEA. The CDR3 covers 15 residues. This CDR3 is CSVGSDRLIYNEQFF. For the CDR3, the DNA is TGCAGCGTGGGGTCAGACAGATTAATATACAATGAGCAGTTCTTC.

This sequence joins TRBV6-5 and TRBJ2-5; TRBD1 matches at 7 bases. The CDR3 contains 15 residues. Unmatched junction bases numbered 7, after V lost 2 bases and J lost 4 bases. Germline V CDR1 and CDR2: MNHEY, SVGAGI. As DNA, the CDR3 is TGTGCCAGCAGTTACGGAAGGGGGCGCGGAGAGACCCAGTACTTC. The encoded protein is CASSYGRGRGETQYF.